This is a list of T cell receptor beta chains from one sample in a study of T cell responses to AZD1222 COVID-19 vaccine. The protocol was immunoSEQ multiplex PCR, while the TCRdb copy is restricted to in-frame clones and leaves out a portion. The sample shows under 200,000 clones, 70% to 90% of them seen only once. Material: peripheral blood, obtained 28 days after the second AZD1222 dose. These receptors were taken from an adult who received the AZD1222 COVID-19 vaccine. Each CDR3 is given with its conserved first and last residue. The D gene is left open where the match is weak. Clone size is stated in some rows and not others, as once, few, many or a class when expanded.

d_gene: TRBD2; v_gene: TRBV3-1/TRBV3-2; abundance: NA; j_gene: TRBJ2-7; CDR3aa: CASSQGLAGGHEQYF; CDR3nt: TGTGCCAGCAGCCAAGGGCTAGCGGGAGGCCACGAGCAGTACTTC
d_gene: TRBD2; v_gene: TRBV9; abundance: NA; j_gene: TRBJ2-6; CDR3aa: CASSLRAKGGVETF; CDR3nt: TGTGCCAGCAGCCTCCGAGCTAAGGGAGGGGTTGAAACTTTC
d_gene: TRBD2; v_gene: TRBV28; abundance: NA; j_gene: TRBJ2-2; CDR3aa: CASSQTSGIPGELFF; CDR3nt: TGTGCCAGCAGCCAGACTAGCGGGATCCCCGGGGAGCTGTTTTTT
d_gene: NA; v_gene: TRBV4-3; abundance: NA; j_gene: TRBJ1-6; CDR3aa: CASSQGQNNSPLHF; CDR3nt: TGCGCCAGCAGCCAAGGGCAGAATAATTCACCCCTCCACTTT
d_gene: NA; v_gene: TRBV7-2; abundance: NA; j_gene: TRBJ2-7; CDR3aa: CASSLGSRLGAYEQYF; CDR3nt: TGTGCCAGCAGCTTAGGGTCGAGGCTAGGGGCCTACGAGCAGTACTTC
d_gene: NA; v_gene: TRBV7-8; abundance: NA; j_gene: TRBJ1-3; CDR3aa: CASSLQGSSGNTIYF; CDR3nt: TGTGCCAGCAGCTTACAGGGATCCTCTGGAAACACCATATATTTT
d_gene: NA; v_gene: TRBV5-1; abundance: NA; j_gene: TRBJ2-7; CDR3aa: CASSLAINYEQYF; CDR3nt: TGCGCCAGCAGCTTGGCAATAAACTACGAGCAGTACTTC
d_gene: NA; v_gene: TRBV27; abundance: NA; j_gene: TRBJ1-4; CDR3aa: CASRAGRRFAGEKLFF; CDR3nt: TGTGCCAGCAGAGCAGGGAGGCGGTTCGCGGGTGAAAAACTGTTTTTT
d_gene: TRBD2; v_gene: TRBV24-1; abundance: once; j_gene: TRBJ2-1; CDR3aa: CATSDWTSGRLNEQFF; CDR3nt: TGTGCCACCAGTGACTGGACTAGCGGGAGACTAAATGAGCAGTTCTTC
d_gene: TRBD1; v_gene: TRBV9; abundance: NA; j_gene: TRBJ2-2; CDR3aa: CASSALPGQGGTGELFF; CDR3nt: TGTGCCAGCAGCGCTCTCCCGGGACAGGGAGGCACCGGGGAGCTGTTTTTT
d_gene: NA; v_gene: TRBV7-8; abundance: NA; j_gene: TRBJ2-3; CDR3aa: CASSPEAGSLSTDTQYF; CDR3nt: TGTGCCAGCAGCCCCGAGGCCGGGAGCCTTAGCACAGATACGCAGTATTTT
d_gene: NA; v_gene: TRBV5-6; abundance: NA; j_gene: TRBJ2-2; CDR3aa: CASSLTTPGTGELFF; CDR3nt: TGTGCCAGCAGCTTGACTACTCCAGGCACCGGGGAGCTGTTTTTT
d_gene: NA; v_gene: TRBV28; abundance: NA; j_gene: TRBJ1-5; CDR3aa: CASSPGGSKGNQPQHF; CDR3nt: TGTGCCAGCAGCCCCGGGGGATCGAAAGGCAATCAGCCCCAGCATTTT
d_gene: NA; v_gene: TRBV6-5; abundance: NA; j_gene: TRBJ2-1; CDR3aa: CASSYSISPLYNEQFF; CDR3nt: TGTGCCAGCAGTTACTCGATAAGCCCTCTCTACAATGAGCAGTTCTTC
d_gene: TRBD1; v_gene: TRBV7-8; abundance: once; j_gene: TRBJ1-1; CDR3aa: CASSRGGTGGYTEAFF; CDR3nt: TGTGCCAGCAGCCGAGGGGGGACAGGGGGATATACTGAAGCTTTCTTT
d_gene: TRBD2; v_gene: TRBV7-2; abundance: NA; j_gene: TRBJ2-7; CDR3aa: CASSPQAAGALGEQYF; CDR3nt: TGTGCCAGCAGCCCTCAGGCAGCGGGAGCTCTGGGCGAGCAGTACTTC
d_gene: NA; v_gene: TRBV7-9; abundance: NA; j_gene: TRBJ1-4; CDR3aa: CASSRLGRTNEKLFF; CDR3nt: TGTGCCAGCAGCAGGTTGGGCAGGACAAATGAAAAACTGTTTTTT
d_gene: TRBD2; v_gene: TRBV18; abundance: NA; j_gene: TRBJ2-7; CDR3aa: CASSQSPGLAGEEEQYF; CDR3nt: TGTGCCAGCTCCCAAAGTCCGGGACTAGCGGGAGAGGAAGAGCAGTACTTC
d_gene: NA; v_gene: TRBV30; abundance: NA; j_gene: TRBJ2-2; CDR3aa: CAWSLGDTGELFF; CDR3nt: TGTGCCTGGAGTTTAGGGGACACCGGGGAGCTGTTTTTT
d_gene: TRBD1; v_gene: TRBV3-1/TRBV3-2; abundance: NA; j_gene: TRBJ1-2; CDR3aa: CASSRDRAGYTF; CDR3nt: TGTGCCAGCAGCCGAGACAGGGCTGGCTACACCTTC
d_gene: TRBD2; v_gene: TRBV24-1; abundance: NA; j_gene: TRBJ2-5; CDR3aa: CATSDPTGLAFGGTQYF; CDR3nt: TGTGCCACCAGTGACCCAACGGGACTAGCCTTCGGGGGGACCCAGTACTTC
d_gene: TRBD2; v_gene: TRBV19; abundance: NA; j_gene: TRBJ2-2; CDR3aa: CASSIRLAGGTGELFF; CDR3nt: TGTGCCAGTAGTATCCGACTAGCGGGAGGAACCGGGGAGCTGTTTTTT
d_gene: NA; v_gene: TRBV4-2; abundance: NA; j_gene: TRBJ2-3; CDR3aa: CASSSSPTEADTQYF; CDR3nt: TGTGCCAGCAGCTCCTCGCCTACAGAGGCAGATACGCAGTATTTT
d_gene: TRBD1; v_gene: TRBV6-1; abundance: NA; j_gene: TRBJ2-2; CDR3aa: CASSETGENTGELFF; CDR3nt: TGTGCCAGCAGTGAGACAGGGGAGAACACCGGGGAGCTGTTTTTT
d_gene: NA; v_gene: TRBV30; abundance: NA; j_gene: TRBJ2-6; CDR3aa: CAWSAPQLTGANVLTF; CDR3nt: TGTGCCTGGAGTGCGCCTCAGCTGACTGGGGCCAACGTCCTGACTTTC
d_gene: NA; v_gene: TRBV7-2; abundance: NA; j_gene: TRBJ1-1; CDR3aa: CASSTQTGLNTEAFF; CDR3nt: TGTGCCAGCAGCACCCAAACAGGGCTGAACACTGAAGCTTTCTTT
d_gene: NA; v_gene: TRBV18; abundance: NA; j_gene: TRBJ2-7; CDR3aa: CASSQTPQSEQYF; CDR3nt: TGTGCCAGCTCACAAACCCCGCAGTCCGAGCAGTACTTC
d_gene: NA; v_gene: TRBV27; abundance: NA; j_gene: TRBJ2-1; CDR3aa: CASSSPLQGGEQFF; CDR3nt: TGTGCCAGCAGTTCCCCGCTTCAGGGGGGGGAGCAGTTCTTC
d_gene: NA; v_gene: TRBV30; abundance: NA; j_gene: TRBJ1-5; CDR3aa: CAWSPGVVQPQHF; CDR3nt: TGTGCCTGGAGCCCGGGGGTGGTTCAGCCCCAGCATTTT
d_gene: NA; v_gene: TRBV2; abundance: NA; j_gene: TRBJ2-3; CDR3aa: CASSVGDTQYF; CDR3nt: TGTGCCAGCAGTGTTGGAGATACGCAGTATTTT
d_gene: NA; v_gene: TRBV4-2; abundance: NA; j_gene: TRBJ2-5; CDR3aa: CASSQEGPMTGQETQYF; CDR3nt: TGTGCCAGCAGCCAAGAGGGGCCAATGACGGGGCAAGAGACCCAGTACTTC
d_gene: NA; v_gene: TRBV10-3; abundance: NA; j_gene: TRBJ1-1; CDR3aa: CAIREGPMNTEAFF; CDR3nt: TGTGCCATCAGAGAGGGACCCATGAACACTGAAGCTTTCTTT
d_gene: NA; v_gene: TRBV7-8; abundance: NA; j_gene: TRBJ1-6; CDR3aa: CASSLSGSPLHF; CDR3nt: TGTGCCAGCAGCCTATCGGGGTCACCCCTCCACTTT
d_gene: TRBD2; v_gene: TRBV19; abundance: NA; j_gene: TRBJ2-3; CDR3aa: CASSLSGGPPTDTQYF; CDR3nt: TGTGCCAGTAGTTTGTCGGGAGGGCCTCCCACAGATACGCAGTATTTT
d_gene: NA; v_gene: TRBV7-7; abundance: NA; j_gene: TRBJ2-3; CDR3aa: CASSLDSSTDTQYF; CDR3nt: TGTGCTAGCAGCTTAGACTCTAGCACAGATACGCAGTATTTT
d_gene: TRBD1; v_gene: TRBV30; abundance: NA; j_gene: TRBJ2-1; CDR3aa: CAGIDRGTYNEQFF; CDR3nt: TGTGCCGGGATAGACAGGGGTACCTACAATGAGCAGTTCTTC
d_gene: TRBD2; v_gene: TRBV7-2; abundance: few; j_gene: TRBJ2-4; CDR3aa: CASSIPGTSGRLAKNIQYF; CDR3nt: TGTGCCAGCAGCATCCCCGGGACTAGCGGGAGACTAGCCAAAAACATTCAGTACTTC
d_gene: NA; v_gene: TRBV4-1; abundance: NA; j_gene: TRBJ2-5; CDR3aa: CASSQPWTQETQYF; CDR3nt: TGCGCCAGCAGCCAACCTTGGACCCAAGAGACCCAGTACTTC
d_gene: TRBD1; v_gene: TRBV9; abundance: NA; j_gene: TRBJ2-3; CDR3aa: CASSAGQGSDTQYF; CDR3nt: TGTGCCAGCAGCGCCGGACAGGGGTCAGATACGCAGTATTTT
d_gene: NA; v_gene: TRBV6-5; abundance: NA; j_gene: TRBJ2-7; CDR3aa: CASKTRVYEQYF; CDR3nt: TGTGCCAGCAAGACTAGAGTCTACGAGCAGTACTTC
d_gene: NA; v_gene: TRBV6-5; abundance: NA; j_gene: TRBJ2-5; CDR3aa: CASSYAYQETQYF; CDR3nt: TGTGCCAGCAGTTACGCGTACCAAGAGACCCAGTACTTC
d_gene: TRBD2; v_gene: TRBV20-1; abundance: NA; j_gene: TRBJ2-3; CDR3aa: CSASGLAGGTDTQYF; CDR3nt: TGCAGTGCTAGTGGCCTAGCGGGAGGCACAGATACGCAGTATTTT